The 2 T cell receptor beta chains in this list originate from one sample, sequenced in a study of T cells in Graves' hyperthyroidism and ophthalmopathy. The investigators amplified TCR beta CDR3 regions from RNA transcripts. HTBI primers drove first-round RT-PCR of the TCR CDR3. From the multiplex PCR reads, TCRdb called clonotypes with MiXCR, one entry per CDR3 protein. The sample has a few hundred thousand distinct CDR3 sequences, 15% to 17% seen once. Sequenced: blood. Source of these receptors: a woman younger than 35 with Graves' hyperthyroidism.

There are many counts of this clonotype. CDR3 sequence (DNA): TGTGCCAGCAGTAACAGGGGGTTTCGGACTGAAGCTTTCTTT. Protein sequence: CASSNRGFRTEAFF. V gene TRBV27 combines with J gene TRBJ1-1; the match to TRBD1 covers 8 bases. This CDR3 region has 14 residues. The junction had 7 bases not matched to a gene; V was cut back by 5 bases and J by 5 bases. In germline, CDR1 is MNHEY, CDR2 SMNVEV (reference sequence).

At least ten counts were recorded for this clonotype. V is TRBV30 and J is TRBJ2-1; TRBD1 agrees at 12 bases. After removal of 1 base from V and 9 bases from J, the junction contained 7 bases not matched to a gene. Germline CDR1 GTSNPN, CDR2 SVGIG (reference sequence). The CDR3 totals 15 residues. This CDR3 reads CAWSAPGTGGGEQFF. CDR3 nucleotide sequence: TGTGCCTGGAGTGCCCCCGGGACAGGGGGCGGTGAGCAGTTCTTC.